These 6 T cell receptor beta chains share one sample of origin, sequenced in a study of graft-versus-host responses after intestinal transplantation. Data came from immunoSEQ multiplex PCR; TCRdb stores just in-frame clones and leaves some out. The sample consists of tens of thousands of clones, under 95% of them appearing once. Their antigens remain unidentified. Sequenced material: unstimulated CD8+ T cells sorted from spleen or lymph node cells, taken before intestinal transplant. These receptor sequences come from a human donor who received an intestinal transplant.

V gene TRBV5-6 combines with J gene TRBJ2-7, with D perhaps matching TRBD1 (6 bases). The V end lost 1 base, the J end lost 1 base, and 12 bases lay between the germline ends. CDR1 SGHDT and CDR2 YYEEEE come from the germline V gene. There are 15 residues in the CDR3. In DNA, the CDR3 is TGTGCCAGCAGCTTGAAGGCAGGGGAGTCCTACGAGCAGTACTTC. Translating it yields CASSLKAGESYEQYF.

The chain recombines TRBV21-1 with TRBJ2-1; the tabulated D call, TRBD2, remains unverified against the DNA. TRBV21-1 is marked as a pseudogene. The CDR3 has 11 amino acids. This CDR3 is CASSTRGEQFF. CDR3 in DNA: TGTGCCAGCAGCACACGAGGTGAGCAGTTCTTC.

The V gene is TRBV11-2, the J gene TRBJ2-7, with 7 bases lining up with TRBD2. This CDR3 spans 14 amino acids. Germline loops: CDR1 SGHAT, CDR2 FQNNGV. With V trimmed by 1 base and J by 0 bases, 0 bases remained unmatched. Here the CDR3 reads CASSLGGGSYEQYF. The CDR3 DNA reads as TGTGCCAGCAGCTTAGGGGGGGGCTCCTACGAGCAGTACTTC.

The V and J genes are TRBV27 and TRBJ2-1; 7 nucleotides match TRBD2. Germline values: CDR1 MNHEY, CDR2 SMNVEV (reference sequence). With 8 bases clipped from V and 2 bases from J, the junction kept 9 bases outside the gene matches. The CDR3 totals 15 residues. The CDR3 nucleotides are TGTGCCAGCCTGTTTCCCCGGGGGGCCTACAATGAGCAGTTCTTC. It yields the protein CASLFPRGAYNEQFF.

This clone appeared a single time. The rearrangement links TRBV19 to TRBJ2-2, with 10 bases fitting TRBD1. Germline V gene sequence: CDR1 LNHDA, CDR2 SQIVND (reference sequence). This CDR3 spans 16 amino acids. The V gene end was trimmed by 5 bases and the J gene end by 6 bases; junction bases not matched to a gene: 9. CDR3 sequence: CASSDPGQGLAGELFF. CDR3 DNA: TGTGCCAGTAGTGACCCGGGACAGGGGTTAGCCGGGGAGCTGTTTTTT.

The chain recombines TRBV15 with TRBJ1-1; 7 bases agree with TRBD1. Germline V gene data show CDR1 as LNHNV and CDR2 as YYDKDF (reference sequence). V lost 6 bases, J lost 3 bases, and 7 bases stayed unmatched. The CDR3 has 14 amino acids. The CDR3 sequence is CATRGSGGHTEAFF. In DNA form, the CDR3 reads TGTGCCACCAGAGGGTCAGGGGGGCACACTGAAGCTTTCTTT.